This T cell receptor beta chain is from a study of blood T cell repertoires in COVID-19. The assay was immunoSEQ multiplex PCR, and TCRdb's table has in-frame clones only and misses some. The data hold approximately 330,000 clones, with roughly 90% observed a single time. The germline V gene encodes CDR1 ENHRY and CDR2 SYGVKD. J lost 7 bases, V lost 6 bases, and 7 bases had no gene match. CDR3 size: 13 residues. The sequenced sample was peripheral blood. The chain recombines TRBV10-3 with TRBJ1-2; 8 bases match TRBD1. The receptor was derived from a woman aged 45-59 years with active or convalescent COVID-19. As DNA, the CDR3 is TGTGCCATCAGGGGCCAGGGGGCGGGTGGCTACACCTTC. This sequence encodes CAIRGQGAGGYTF.